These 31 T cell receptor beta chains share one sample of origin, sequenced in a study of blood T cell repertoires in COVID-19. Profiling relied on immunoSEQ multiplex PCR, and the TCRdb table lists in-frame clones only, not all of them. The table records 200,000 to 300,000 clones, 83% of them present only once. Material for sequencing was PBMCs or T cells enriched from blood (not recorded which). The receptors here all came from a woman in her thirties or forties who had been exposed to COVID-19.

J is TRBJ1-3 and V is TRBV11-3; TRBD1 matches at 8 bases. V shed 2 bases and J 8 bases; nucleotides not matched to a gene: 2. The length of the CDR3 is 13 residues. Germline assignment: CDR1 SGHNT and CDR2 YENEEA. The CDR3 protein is CASSLQGADTIYF. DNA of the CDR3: TGTGCCAGCAGCTTACAGGGGGCGGACACCATATATTTT.

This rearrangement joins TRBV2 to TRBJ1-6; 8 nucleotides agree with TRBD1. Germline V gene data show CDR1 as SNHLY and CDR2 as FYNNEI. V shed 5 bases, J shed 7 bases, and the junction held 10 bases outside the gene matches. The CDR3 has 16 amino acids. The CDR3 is CASSPSWTGRNSPLHF. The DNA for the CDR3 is TGTGCCAGCAGTCCAAGCTGGACAGGGCGCAATTCACCCCTCCACTTT.

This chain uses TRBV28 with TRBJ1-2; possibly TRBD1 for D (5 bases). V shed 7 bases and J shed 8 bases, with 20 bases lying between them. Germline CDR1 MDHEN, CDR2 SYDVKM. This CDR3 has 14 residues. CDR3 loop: CASIPGPGGGGYTF. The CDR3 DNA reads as TGTGCCAGCATCCCCGGGCCAGGCGGGGGAGGCTACACCTTC.

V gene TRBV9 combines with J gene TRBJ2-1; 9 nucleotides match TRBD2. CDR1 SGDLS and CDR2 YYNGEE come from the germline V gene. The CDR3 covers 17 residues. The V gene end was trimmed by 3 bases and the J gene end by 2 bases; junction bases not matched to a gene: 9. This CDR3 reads CASSARAGGQAYNEQFF. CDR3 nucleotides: TGTGCCAGCAGCGCGCGCGCGGGGGGGCAGGCCTACAATGAGCAGTTCTTC.

This CDR3 is CASATHRGLDTGELFF. CDR3 coding DNA: TGTGCCAGCGCTACACACAGGGGGCTCGACACCGGGGAGCTGTTTTTT. The chain uses TRBV6-6 and TRBJ2-2, with TRBD1 matching 9 bases. Germline trimming cut 8 bases from V and 3 bases from J; bases unmatched to any gene: 10. The germline V gene encodes CDR1 MNHNY and CDR2 SVGAGI (reference sequence). The CDR3 covers 16 residues.

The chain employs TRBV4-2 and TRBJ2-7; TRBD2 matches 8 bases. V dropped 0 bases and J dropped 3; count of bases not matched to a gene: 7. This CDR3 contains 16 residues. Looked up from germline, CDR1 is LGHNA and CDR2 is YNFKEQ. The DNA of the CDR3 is TGTGCCAGCAGCCAAGATGGTAGCGGGGCCCACTACGAGCAGTACTTC. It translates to CASSQDGSGAHYEQYF.

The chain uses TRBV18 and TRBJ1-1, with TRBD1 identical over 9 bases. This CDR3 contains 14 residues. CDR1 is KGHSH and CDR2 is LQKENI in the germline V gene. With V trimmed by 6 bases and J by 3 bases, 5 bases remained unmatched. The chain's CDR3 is CASSATGGDTEAFF. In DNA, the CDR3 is TGTGCCAGCTCGGCGACAGGGGGTGACACTGAAGCTTTCTTT.

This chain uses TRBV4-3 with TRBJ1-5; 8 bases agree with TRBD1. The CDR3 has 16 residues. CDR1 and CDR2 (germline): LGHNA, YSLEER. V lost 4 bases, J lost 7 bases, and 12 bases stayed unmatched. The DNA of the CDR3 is TGCGCCAGCAGCCCCCAAGTGGACAGGGCGGGCCAGCCCCAGCATTTT. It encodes CASSPQVDRAGQPQHF.

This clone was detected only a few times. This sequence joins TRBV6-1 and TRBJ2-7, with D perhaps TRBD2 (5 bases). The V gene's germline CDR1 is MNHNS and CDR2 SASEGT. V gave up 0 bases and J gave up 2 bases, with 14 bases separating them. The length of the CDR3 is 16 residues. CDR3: CASSEALRGRAYEQYF. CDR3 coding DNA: TGTGCCAGCAGTGAAGCGCTTCGGGGAAGAGCCTACGAGCAGTACTTC.

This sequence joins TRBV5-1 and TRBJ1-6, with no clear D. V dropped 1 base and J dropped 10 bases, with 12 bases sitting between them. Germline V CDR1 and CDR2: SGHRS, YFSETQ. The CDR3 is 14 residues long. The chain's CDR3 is CASSLSASRSPLHF. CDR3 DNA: TGCGCCAGCAGCTTGTCCGCGTCCAGGTCACCCCTCCACTTT.

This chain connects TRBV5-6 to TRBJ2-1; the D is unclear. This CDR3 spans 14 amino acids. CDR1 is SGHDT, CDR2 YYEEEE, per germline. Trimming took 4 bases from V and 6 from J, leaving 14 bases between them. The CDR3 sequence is CASSRIEVGNEQFF. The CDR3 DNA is TGTGCCAGCAGCCGGATCGAGGTTGGCAATGAGCAGTTCTTC.

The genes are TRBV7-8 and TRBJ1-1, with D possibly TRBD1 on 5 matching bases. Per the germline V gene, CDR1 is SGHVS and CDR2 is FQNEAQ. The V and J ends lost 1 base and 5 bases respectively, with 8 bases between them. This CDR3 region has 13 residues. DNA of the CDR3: TGTGCCAGCAGCTTAGGGGGGGGGACTGAAGCTTTCTTT. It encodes CASSLGGGTEAFF.

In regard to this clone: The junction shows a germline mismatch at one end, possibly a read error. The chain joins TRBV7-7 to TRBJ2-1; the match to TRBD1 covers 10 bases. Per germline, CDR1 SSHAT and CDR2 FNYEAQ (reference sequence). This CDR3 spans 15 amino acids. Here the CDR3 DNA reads TGTGCTAGCAGCTTGGGACAGGGGACTTACAATGAGCAGTTCTTC. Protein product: CASSLGQGTYNEQFF.

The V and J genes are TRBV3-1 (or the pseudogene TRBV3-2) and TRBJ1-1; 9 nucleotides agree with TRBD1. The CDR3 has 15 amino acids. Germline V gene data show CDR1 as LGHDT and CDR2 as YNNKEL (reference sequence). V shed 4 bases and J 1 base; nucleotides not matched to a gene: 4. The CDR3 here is CASSPQTGGNTEAFF. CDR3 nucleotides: TGTGCCAGCAGCCCGCAGACAGGGGGGAACACTGAAGCTTTCTTT.

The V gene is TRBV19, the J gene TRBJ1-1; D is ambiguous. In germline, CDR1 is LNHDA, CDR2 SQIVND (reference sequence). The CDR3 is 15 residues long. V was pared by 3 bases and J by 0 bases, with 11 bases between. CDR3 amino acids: CASSIFESMNTEAFF. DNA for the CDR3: TGTGCCAGTAGTATCTTCGAGTCCATGAACACTGAAGCTTTCTTT.

The DNA for the CDR3 is TGTGCCAGCAGTTTACGGGGATCGATGGCTGAAGCTTTCTTT. It codes for CASSLRGSMAEAFF. The chain recombines TRBV27 with TRBJ1-1, with D unclear. The V end lost 2 bases, the J end lost 6 bases, and 13 bases lay between the germline ends. CDR1 MNHEY and CDR2 SMNVEV come from the germline V gene (reference sequence). The CDR3 consists of 14 residues.

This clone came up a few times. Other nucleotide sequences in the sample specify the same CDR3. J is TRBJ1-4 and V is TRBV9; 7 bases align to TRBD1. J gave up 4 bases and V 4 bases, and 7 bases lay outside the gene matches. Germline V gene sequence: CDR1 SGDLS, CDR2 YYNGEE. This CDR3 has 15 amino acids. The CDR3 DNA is TGTGCCAGCAGCCCCCGGGACAGACTTAATGAAAAACTGTTTTTT. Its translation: CASSPRDRLNEKLFF.

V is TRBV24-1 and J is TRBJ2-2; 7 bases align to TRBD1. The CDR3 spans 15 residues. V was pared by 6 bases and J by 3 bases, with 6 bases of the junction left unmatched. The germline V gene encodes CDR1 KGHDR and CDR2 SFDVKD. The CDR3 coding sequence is TGTGCCACCAGTCAAGGGGGCCGAGACACCGGGGAGCTGTTTTTT. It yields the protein CATSQGGRDTGELFF.

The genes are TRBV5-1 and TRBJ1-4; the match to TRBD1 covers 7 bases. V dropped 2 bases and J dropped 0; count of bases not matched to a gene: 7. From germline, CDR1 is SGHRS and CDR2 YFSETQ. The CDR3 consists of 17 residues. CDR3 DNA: TGCGCCAGCAGCTTAGGGACAGAACATACAACTAATGAAAAACTGTTTTTT. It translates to CASSLGTEHTTNEKLFF.

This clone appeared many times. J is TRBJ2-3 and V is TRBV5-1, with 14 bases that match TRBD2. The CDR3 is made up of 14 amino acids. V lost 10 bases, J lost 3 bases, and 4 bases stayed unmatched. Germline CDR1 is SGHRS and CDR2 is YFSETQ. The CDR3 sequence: CASTSGGATDTQYF. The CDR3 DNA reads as TGCGCCTCGACTAGCGGGGGGGCGACAGATACGCAGTATTTT.

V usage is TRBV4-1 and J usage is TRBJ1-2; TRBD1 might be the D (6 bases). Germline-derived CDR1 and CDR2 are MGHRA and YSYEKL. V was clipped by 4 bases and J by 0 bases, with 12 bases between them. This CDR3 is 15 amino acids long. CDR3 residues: CASSLRTDTNYGYTF. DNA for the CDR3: TGCGCCAGCAGCCTCCGGACAGATACTAACTATGGCTACACCTTC.

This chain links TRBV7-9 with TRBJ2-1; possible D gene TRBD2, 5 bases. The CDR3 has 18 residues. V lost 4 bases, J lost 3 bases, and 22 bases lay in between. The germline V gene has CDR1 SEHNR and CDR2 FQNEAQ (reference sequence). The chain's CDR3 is CASSSTQAVASYYNEQFF. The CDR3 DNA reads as TGTGCCAGCAGCTCAACTCAGGCGGTTGCTAGCTACTACAATGAGCAGTTCTTC.

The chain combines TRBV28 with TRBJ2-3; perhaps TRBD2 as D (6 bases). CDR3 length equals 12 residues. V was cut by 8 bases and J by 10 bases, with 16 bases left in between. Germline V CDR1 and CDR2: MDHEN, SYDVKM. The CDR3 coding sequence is TGTGCCAGCGGGACTGACCCATGGGCGCAGTATTTT. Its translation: CASGTDPWAQYF.

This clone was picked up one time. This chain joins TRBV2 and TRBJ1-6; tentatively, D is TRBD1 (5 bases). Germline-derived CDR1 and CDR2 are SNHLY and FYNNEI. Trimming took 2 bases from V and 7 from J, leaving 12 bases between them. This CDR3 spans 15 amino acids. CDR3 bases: TGTGCCAGCAGTGAAAAGCGACAGAGGAATTCACCCCTCCACTTT. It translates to CASSEKRQRNSPLHF. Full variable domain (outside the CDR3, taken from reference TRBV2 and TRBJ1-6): EPEVTQTPSHQVTQMGQEVILRCVPISNHLYFYWYRQILGQKVEFLVSFYNNEISEKSEIFDDQFSVERPDGSNFTLKIRSTKLEDSAMYFCASSEKRQRNSPLHFGNGTRLTVT.

The CDR3 DNA follows: TGCGCCAGCAGCCCCAGGGCGAACACAGATACGCAGTATTTT. Translation: CASSPRANTDTQYF. The V gene is TRBV5-1, the J gene TRBJ2-3, with a weak D call TRBD1 (5 bases). The CDR3 extends over 14 amino acids. The germline V gene has CDR1 SGHRS and CDR2 YFSETQ. Trimming pared 4 bases from V and 2 bases from J, leaving 11 bases between.

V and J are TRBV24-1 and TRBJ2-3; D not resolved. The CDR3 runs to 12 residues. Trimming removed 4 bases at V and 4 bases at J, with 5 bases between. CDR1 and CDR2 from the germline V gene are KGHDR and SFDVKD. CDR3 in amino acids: CATSDPSDTQYF. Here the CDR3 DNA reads TGTGCCACCAGTGACCCTTCAGATACGCAGTATTTT.

In DNA, the CDR3 is TGTGCCAGCAAGAGGTGCCAGCCCCAGCATTTT. Translated, it gives CASKRCQPQHF. The chain is built from TRBV28 and TRBJ1-5; D remains unclear. Germline-derived CDR1 and CDR2 are MDHEN and SYDVKM. Trimming removed 7 bases at V and 7 bases at J, with 8 bases between. The CDR3 sequence is 11 residues long.

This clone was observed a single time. CDR3 nucleotide sequence: TGTGCCAGCAGTCAGTGGGAGCTCCTGAGGGGGCACACCGGGGAGCTGTTTTTT. Protein: CASSQWELLRGHTGELFF. The rearrangement links TRBV3-1 (or the pseudogene TRBV3-2) to TRBJ2-2; 7 bases match TRBD1. Germline trimming cut 6 bases from V and 3 bases from J; bases unmatched to any gene: 16. Germline loops: CDR1 LGHDT, CDR2 YNNKEL (reference sequence). There are 18 residues in the CDR3.

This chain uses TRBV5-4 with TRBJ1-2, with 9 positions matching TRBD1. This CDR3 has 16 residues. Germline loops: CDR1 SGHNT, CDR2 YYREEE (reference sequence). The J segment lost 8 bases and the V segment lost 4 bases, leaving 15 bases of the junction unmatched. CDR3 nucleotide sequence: TGTGCCAGCAGCCCCGCCGGAAAACAGGGGGCGGAGGGCTACACCTTC. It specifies CASSPAGKQGAEGYTF.

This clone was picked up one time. In DNA form, the CDR3 reads TGCGCCAGCAGCTCCGGACAGGGAGGCAATCAGCCCCAGCATTTT. Translating it yields CASSSGQGGNQPQHF. The chain employs TRBV5-1 and TRBJ1-5; 8 bases align to TRBD1. Unmatched junction bases numbered 4, after V lost 3 bases and J lost 2 bases. Germline CDR1 reads SGHRS; CDR2 reads YFSETQ. This CDR3 has 15 amino acids. Variable domain in full (rest from reference TRBV5-1 and TRBJ1-5): KAGVTQTPRYLIKTRGQQVTLSCSPISGHRSVSWYQQTPGQGLQFLFEYFSETQRNKGNFPGRFSGRQFSNSRSEMNVSTLELGDSALYLCASSSGQGGNQPQHFGDGTRLSIL.

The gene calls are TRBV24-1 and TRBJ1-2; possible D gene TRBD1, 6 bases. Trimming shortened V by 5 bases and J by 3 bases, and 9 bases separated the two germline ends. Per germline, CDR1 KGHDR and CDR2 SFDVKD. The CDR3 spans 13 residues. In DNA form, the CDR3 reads TGTGCCACCAGTGCGTCAGGGGACTATGGCTACACCTTC. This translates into CATSASGDYGYTF.